These 16 T cell receptor beta chains were all obtained from the same sample, sequenced in a study of blood T cell repertoires in COVID-19. Assay: immunoSEQ multiplex PCR; the TCRdb copy retains only in-frame clones and omits some. The sample comprises about 82,000 clones, 85% of which are singletons, and approximately 20% rests with the top ten. The sequenced sample was peripheral blood. These receptors all stem from a man older than 75 with active or convalescent COVID-19.

The V and J genes are TRBV5-1 and TRBJ1-6, with 8 bases matching TRBD1. The J segment lost 8 bases and the V segment lost 0 bases, leaving 4 bases of the junction unmatched. CDR3 length equals 15 residues. Germline V CDR1 and CDR2: SGHRS, YFSETQ. The CDR3 DNA reads TGCGCCAGCAGCTTGGAGGCAGGGGGCTATTCACCCCTCCACTTT. It encodes CASSLEAGGYSPLHF. The full variable domain, in which reference TRBV5-1 and TRBJ1-6 provide the parts outside the CDR3, is KAGVTQTPRYLIKTRGQQVTLSCSPISGHRSVSWYQQTPGQGLQFLFEYFSETQRNKGNFPGRFSGRQFSNSRSEMNVSTLELGDSALYLCASSLEAGGYSPLHFGNGTRLTVT.

This chain links TRBV4-1 with TRBJ1-1; D gene ambiguous. CDR3 size: 16 residues. CDR1 is MGHRA and CDR2 is YSYEKL in the germline V gene. Between the trimmed V and J ends, which lost 1 base and 0 bases, there was a span of 12 bases. The CDR3: CASSQAHGRLNTEAFF. The CDR3 nucleotides read TGCGCCAGCAGCCAAGCACACGGGAGACTGAACACTGAAGCTTTCTTT.

The V call is TRBV9, the J call TRBJ1-4, with D tentatively TRBD1 (5 bases). The CDR3 totals 16 residues. Trimming stripped 4 bases from V and 0 bases from J, with 13 bases between. Germline loops: CDR1 SGDLS, CDR2 YYNGEE. This CDR3 is CASSPLRGTTNEKLFF. As DNA, the CDR3 is TGTGCCAGCAGCCCCCTCCGGGGGACAACTAATGAAAAACTGTTTTTT.

The genes are TRBV28 and TRBJ2-5; 8 positions match TRBD1. With 5 bases clipped from V and 5 bases from J, the junction kept 10 bases outside the gene matches. This CDR3 has 15 amino acids. CDR1 and CDR2 from the germline V gene are MDHEN and SYDVKM. CDR3 loop: CASSAKLGQVETQYF. The CDR3 DNA sequence: TGTGCCAGCAGTGCGAAACTGGGACAGGTTGAGACCCAGTACTTC. Full variable domain (missing parts from reference TRBV28 and TRBJ2-5): DVKVTQSSRYLVKRTGEKVFLECVQDMDHENMFWYRQDPGLGLRLIYFSYDVKMKEKGDIPEGYSVSREKKERFSLILESASTNQTSMYLCASSAKLGQVETQYFGPGTRLLVL.

This rearrangement joins TRBV19 to TRBJ2-3, with 9 bases matching TRBD1. The CDR3 covers 15 residues. Germline V gene lookup returns CDR1 LNHDA and CDR2 SQIVND (reference sequence). J was trimmed by 3 bases and V by 5 bases; bases with no gene match: 6. Here the CDR3 DNA reads TGTGCCAGTAGTCTGGGACAGGGTGAGACAGATACGCAGTATTTT. As protein: CASSLGQGETDTQYF.

The chain recombines TRBV28 with TRBJ1-2; the D gene is possibly TRBD1 (6 bases). This CDR3 has 13 amino acids. Trimming pared 2 bases from V and 4 bases from J, leaving 8 bases between. Germline V CDR1 and CDR2: MDHEN, SYDVKM. The CDR3 DNA sequence: TGTGCCAGCAGTTTAGGCAGGGGCTATGGCTACACCTTC. Its protein is CASSLGRGYGYTF.

The V gene is TRBV27, the J gene TRBJ2-1; D may be TRBD2 (5 bases). V lost 2 bases, J lost 9 bases, and 17 bases lay in between. Germline V gene lookup returns CDR1 MNHEY and CDR2 SMNVEV (reference sequence). The CDR3 has 15 residues. The CDR3 region is CASSLGSALGGEQFF. The CDR3 DNA reads as TGTGCCAGCAGTTTAGGGAGCGCGCTAGGAGGTGAGCAGTTCTTC.

V is TRBV5-1 and J is TRBJ1-5, with D possibly TRBD1 on 5 matching bases. Trimming took 0 bases from V and 6 from J, leaving 13 bases between them. The germline V gene has CDR1 SGHRS and CDR2 YFSETQ. This CDR3 is 15 amino acids long. The chain's CDR3 is CASSLAPTQGQPQHF. CDR3 DNA: TGCGCCAGCAGCTTGGCGCCAACCCAGGGTCAGCCCCAGCATTTT.

The chain uses TRBV19 and TRBJ1-4; 9 positions match TRBD1. The trim removed 6 bases at V and 5 bases at J, leaving 4 bases unmatched. The CDR3 contains 14 residues. Germline V gene sequence: CDR1 LNHDA, CDR2 SQIVND (reference sequence). In DNA, the CDR3 is TGTGCCAGTAGATTGGACAGGGGCAATGAAAAACTGTTTTTT. This sequence encodes CASRLDRGNEKLFF.

This clone was detected a few times. CDR3 amino acids: CASSQRSQDYGYTF. For the CDR3, the DNA is TGTGCCAGCTCCCAAAGGTCACAGGACTATGGCTACACCTTC. The gene calls are TRBV18 and TRBJ1-2, with D possibly TRBD1 on 5 matching bases. The CDR3 length is 14 residues. Germline-derived CDR1 and CDR2 are KGHSH and LQKENI. Trimming pared 6 bases from V and 3 bases from J, leaving 14 bases between.

This clone was counted a few times. The chain combines TRBV5-1 with TRBJ2-1, with D perhaps TRBD2 (6 bases). Trimming left V 4 bases short and J 10 bases short, with 12 bases between. This CDR3 has 12 residues. Germline-derived CDR1 and CDR2 are SGHRS and YFSETQ. The CDR3 DNA sequence: TGCGCCAGCAGCGAGGTGGAGGGAGAGCAGTTCTTC. It encodes CASSEVEGEQFF.

The V and J genes are TRBV2 and TRBJ2-5; possibly TRBD2 for D (6 bases). Germline CDR1 and CDR2: SNHLY and FYNNEI. V lost 0 bases, J lost 1 base, and 21 bases lay in between. The CDR3 runs to 19 residues. CDR3 sequence: CASSEAEGTQLLTQETQYF. Here the CDR3 DNA reads TGTGCCAGCAGTGAAGCGGAGGGAACCCAGCTCTTAACCCAAGAGACCCAGTACTTC.

The chain couples TRBV2 to TRBJ2-1; no clear D gene. This CDR3 has 15 amino acids. Germline V gives CDR1 SNHLY, CDR2 FYNNEI. Trimming left V 6 bases short and J 4 bases short, with 16 bases between. CDR3: CASSPQARPYNEQFF. DNA of the CDR3: TGTGCCAGCAGCCCCCAGGCCCGTCCTTACAATGAGCAGTTCTTC.

The J gene is TRBJ1-1, the V gene TRBV7-3; 7 positions agree with TRBD1. In germline, CDR1 is SGHTA, CDR2 FQGTGA. CDR3 length: 15 residues. The V gene end was trimmed by 2 bases and the J gene end by 3 bases; junction bases not matched to a gene: 6. The CDR3 reads CASSLSGQSHTEAFF. The DNA for the CDR3 is TGTGCCAGCAGCTTATCGGGACAGTCGCACACTGAAGCTTTCTTT. Supplemented by reference TRBV7-3 and TRBJ1-1, the full variable domain reads GAGVSQTPSNKVTEKGKYVELRCDPISGHTALYWYRQSLGQGPEFLIYFQGTGAADDSGLPNDRFFAVRPEGSVSTLKIQRTERGDSAVYLCASSLSGQSHTEAFFGQGTRLTVV.

The gene calls are TRBV7-2 and TRBJ1-6, with D possibly TRBD1 on 5 matching bases. V lost 1 base and J lost 7, with 8 bases in between. The germline gives CDR1 SGHTA, CDR2 FQGNSA. The CDR3 is made up of 14 amino acids. As DNA, the CDR3 is TGTGCCAGCAGCTTAGTCAGGGTGAATTCACCCCTCCACTTT. Protein sequence: CASSLVRVNSPLHF.

The chain combines TRBV25-1 with TRBJ1-2, with 7 bases fitting TRBD1. This CDR3 is 14 amino acids long. V was clipped by 0 bases and J by 5 bases; unmatched bases: 3. Germline values: CDR1 MGHDK, CDR2 SYGVNS. The CDR3 here is CASSEYGTDYGYTF. DNA of the CDR3: TGTGCCAGCAGTGAATATGGGACAGATTATGGCTACACCTTC.